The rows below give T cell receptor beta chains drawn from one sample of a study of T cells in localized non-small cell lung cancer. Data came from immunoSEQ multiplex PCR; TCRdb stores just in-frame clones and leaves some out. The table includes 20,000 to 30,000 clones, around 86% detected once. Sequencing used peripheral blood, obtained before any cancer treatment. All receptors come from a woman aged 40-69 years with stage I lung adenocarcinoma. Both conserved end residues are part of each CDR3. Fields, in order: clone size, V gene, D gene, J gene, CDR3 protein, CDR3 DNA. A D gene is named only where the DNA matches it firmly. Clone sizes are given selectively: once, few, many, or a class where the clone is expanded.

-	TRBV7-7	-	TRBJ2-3	CASSSFGDTQYF	TGTGCCAGCAGCTCATTCGGGGATACGCAGTATTTT
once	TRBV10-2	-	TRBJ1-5	CASSGGNRNQPQHF	TGCGCCAGCAGTGGCGGGAACAGAAATCAGCCCCAGCATTTT
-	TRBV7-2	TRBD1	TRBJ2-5	CASSLQGGRETQYF	TGTGCCAGCAGCTTACAAGGGGGCAGGGAGACCCAGTACTTC
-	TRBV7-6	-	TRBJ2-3	CASSPGGGASTDTQYF	TGTGCCAGCAGCCCCGGAGGGGGGGCTAGCACAGATACGCAGTATTTT
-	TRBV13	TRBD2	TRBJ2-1	CASSLYPSGGQSSYNEQFF	TGTGCCAGCAGCTTATATCCTAGCGGGGGGCAGAGCTCCTACAATGAGCAGTTCTTC
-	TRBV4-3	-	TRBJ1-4	CATLPQGRKLFF	TGCGCCACGCTACCTCAGGGTCGAAAACTGTTTTTT
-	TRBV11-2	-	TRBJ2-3	CASSPRGDTQYF	TGTGCCAGCAGCCCTAGGGGGGATACGCAGTATTTT
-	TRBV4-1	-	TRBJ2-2	CASSGQPGEGGELFF	TGCGCCAGCAGCGGGCAGCCAGGGGAAGGCGGGGAGCTGTTTTTT
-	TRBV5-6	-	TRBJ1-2	CASSLGQAPGYGYTF	TGTGCCAGCAGCTTGGGACAGGCGCCTGGGTATGGCTACACCTTC
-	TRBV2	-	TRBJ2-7	CASQTFLGDSYEQYF	TGTGCCAGCCAGACCTTTTTAGGGGATTCCTACGAGCAGTACTTC
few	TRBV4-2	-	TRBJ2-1	CASSQGGGSYNEQFF	TGTGCCAGCAGCCAAGGAGGCGGCTCCTACAATGAGCAGTTCTTC
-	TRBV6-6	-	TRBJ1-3	CASSLGGLGNTIYF	TGTGCCAGCAGTTTGGGGGGGCTAGGAAACACCATATATTTT
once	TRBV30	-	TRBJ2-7	CAWQNRPGLGEQYF	TGTGCCTGGCAAAACCGTCCGGGACTCGGGGAGCAGTACTTC
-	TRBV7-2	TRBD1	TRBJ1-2	CASSSRGTGRLGYGYTF	TGTGCCAGCAGCTCTAGGGGGACAGGGCGGTTGGGGTATGGCTACACCTTC
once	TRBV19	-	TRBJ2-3	CASSMVRSTDTQYF	TGTGCCAGTAGTATGGTCCGAAGCACAGATACGCAGTATTTT
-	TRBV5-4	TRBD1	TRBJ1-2	CASSFSGGDGYTF	TGTGCCAGCAGCTTTTCAGGGGGAGATGGCTACACCTTC
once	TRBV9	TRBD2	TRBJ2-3	CASSVVEAGGTDTQYF	TGTGCCAGCAGCGTAGTCGAAGCGGGGGGCACAGATACGCAGTATTTT
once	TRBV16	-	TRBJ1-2	CASSQSYQGPQDGYTF	TGTGCCAGCAGCCAATCTTACCAGGGGCCCCAAGATGGCTACACCTTC
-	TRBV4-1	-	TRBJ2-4	CASSQVPIPGTKNIQYF	TGCGCCAGCAGCCAAGTGCCGATCCCGGGGACCAAAAACATTCAGTACTTC
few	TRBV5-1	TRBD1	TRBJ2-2	CASTRQGDHTGELFF	TGCGCCAGCACTCGACAGGGTGATCACACCGGGGAGCTGTTTTTT
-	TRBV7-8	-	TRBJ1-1	CASSLVGGNTEAFF	TGTGCCAGCAGCTTAGTGGGGGGGAACACTGAAGCTTTCTTT
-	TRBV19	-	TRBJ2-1	CASRRDWSGTNEQFF	TGTGCCAGTAGGAGGGATTGGTCGGGCACGAATGAGCAGTTCTTC
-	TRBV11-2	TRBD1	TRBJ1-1	CASVRDRGNTEAFF	TGTGCCAGCGTTAGGGACAGGGGGAACACTGAAGCTTTCTTT
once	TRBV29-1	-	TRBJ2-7	CSGRVDYEQYF	TGCAGCGGGCGGGTTGACTACGAGCAGTACTTC
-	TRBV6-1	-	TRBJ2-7	CASSEGDTSEEQYF	TGTGCCAGCAGTGAAGGGGACACCTCTGAGGAGCAGTACTTC
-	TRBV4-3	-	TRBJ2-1	CASSQVGSHNEQFF	TGCGCCAGCAGCCAAGTTGGGAGTCACAATGAGCAGTTCTTC
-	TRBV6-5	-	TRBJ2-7	CASSKGYEQYF	TGTGCCAGCAGCAAAGGGTACGAGCAGTACTTC
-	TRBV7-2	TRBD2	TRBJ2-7	CASSPTRGVGNEQYF	TGTGCCAGCAGCCCCACACGGGGGGTTGGGAACGAGCAGTACTTC
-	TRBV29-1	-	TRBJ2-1	CSVDSVEHGEQFF	TGCAGCGTTGACTCGGTGGAACATGGGGAGCAGTTCTTC
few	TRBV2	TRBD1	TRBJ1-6	CASRRQGSPLHF	TGTGCCAGCAGACGACAGGGTTCACCCCTCCACTTT
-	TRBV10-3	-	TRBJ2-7	CAISESNQGHEQYF	TGTGCCATCAGTGAGTCGAATCAGGGTCACGAGCAGTACTTC
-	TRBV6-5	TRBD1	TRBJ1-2	CASSPGQGARYGYTF	TGTGCCAGCAGTCCCGGACAGGGGGCTCGGTATGGCTACACCTTC
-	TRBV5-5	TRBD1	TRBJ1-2	CASSRRDRDNYGYTF	TGTGCCAGCAGCCGGAGGGACAGGGATAACTATGGCTACACCTTC
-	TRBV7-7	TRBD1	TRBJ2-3	CASSHGQGGTDTQYF	TGTGCCAGCAGCCACGGACAGGGAGGCACAGATACGCAGTATTTT
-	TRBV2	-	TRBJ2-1	CASNSGVGEQFF	TGTGCCAGCAACTCAGGGGTAGGTGAGCAGTTCTTC
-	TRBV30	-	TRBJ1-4	CAWSGGNLGEKLFF	TGTGCCTGGAGTGGAGGGAATCTGGGTGAAAAACTGTTTTTT
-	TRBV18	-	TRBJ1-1	CASSNRDTEAFF	TGTGCCAGCTCCAATAGAGACACTGAAGCTTTCTTT
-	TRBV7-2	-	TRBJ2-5	CASTTGQETQYF	TGTGCCAGCACCACAGGTCAGGAGACCCAGTACTTC
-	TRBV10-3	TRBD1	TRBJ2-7	CAISLGQGYEQYF	TGTGCCATCAGTCTGGGACAGGGGTACGAGCAGTACTTC
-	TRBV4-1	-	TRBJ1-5	CASSQEQSNQPQHF	TGCGCCAGCAGCCAAGAACAGAGCAATCAGCCCCAGCATTTT
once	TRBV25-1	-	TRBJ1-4	CASRGAPNEKLFF	TGTGCCAGCAGGGGGGCCCCTAATGAAAAACTGTTTTTT
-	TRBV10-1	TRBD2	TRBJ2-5	CASSGGFEETQYF	TGCGCCAGCAGCGGGGGGTTTGAAGAGACCCAGTACTTC
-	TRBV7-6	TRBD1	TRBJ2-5	CASRQGEETQYF	TGTGCCAGCCGACAGGGGGAAGAGACCCAGTACTTC
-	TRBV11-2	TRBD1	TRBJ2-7	CASSFSGQSYEQYF	TGTGCCAGCAGCTTCTCGGGACAGAGCTACGAGCAGTACTTC
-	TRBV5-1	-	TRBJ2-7	CASSLEHGWYEQYF	TGCGCCAGCAGCTTGGAGCACGGGTGGTACGAGCAGTACTTC
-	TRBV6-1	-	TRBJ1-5	CASSDRTQPQHF	TGTGCCAGCAGTGACCGAACCCAGCCCCAGCATTTT